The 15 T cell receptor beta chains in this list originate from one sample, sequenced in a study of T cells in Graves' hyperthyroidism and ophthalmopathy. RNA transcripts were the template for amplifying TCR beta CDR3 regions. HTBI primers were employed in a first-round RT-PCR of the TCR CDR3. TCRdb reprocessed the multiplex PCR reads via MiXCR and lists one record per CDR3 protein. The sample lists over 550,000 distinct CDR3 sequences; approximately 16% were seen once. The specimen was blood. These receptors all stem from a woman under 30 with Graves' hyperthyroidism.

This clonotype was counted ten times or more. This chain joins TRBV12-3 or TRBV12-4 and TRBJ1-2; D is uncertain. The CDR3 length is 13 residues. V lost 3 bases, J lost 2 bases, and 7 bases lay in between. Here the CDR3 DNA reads TGTGCCAGCAGTTTCTCGAGGAACTATGGCTACACCTTC. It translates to CASSFSRNYGYTF.

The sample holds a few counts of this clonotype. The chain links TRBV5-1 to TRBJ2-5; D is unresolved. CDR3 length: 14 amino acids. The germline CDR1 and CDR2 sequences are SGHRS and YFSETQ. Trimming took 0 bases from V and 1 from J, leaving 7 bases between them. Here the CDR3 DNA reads TGCGCCAGCAGCTTGGGTCGGCCCCAAGAGACCCAGTACTTC. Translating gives CASSLGRPQETQYF.

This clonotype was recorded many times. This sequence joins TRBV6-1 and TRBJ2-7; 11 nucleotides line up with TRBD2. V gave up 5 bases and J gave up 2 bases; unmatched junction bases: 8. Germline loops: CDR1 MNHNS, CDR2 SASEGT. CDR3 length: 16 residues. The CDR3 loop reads CASSKGPSGGTYEQYF. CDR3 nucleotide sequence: TGTGCCAGCAGTAAGGGCCCTAGCGGGGGGACCTACGAGCAGTACTTC.

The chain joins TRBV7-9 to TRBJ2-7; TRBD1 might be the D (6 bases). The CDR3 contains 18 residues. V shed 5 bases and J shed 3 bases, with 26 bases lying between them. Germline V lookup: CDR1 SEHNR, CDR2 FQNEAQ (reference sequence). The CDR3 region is CASSPGHTAASIIYEQYF. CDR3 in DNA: TGTGCCAGCAGCCCGGGACATACCGCGGCTTCGATTATCTACGAGCAGTACTTC.

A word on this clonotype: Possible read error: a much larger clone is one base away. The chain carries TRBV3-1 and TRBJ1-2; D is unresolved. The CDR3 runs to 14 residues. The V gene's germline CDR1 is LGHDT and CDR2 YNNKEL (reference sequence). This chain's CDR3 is CASSQDVRVYGFTF. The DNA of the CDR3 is TGTGCCAGCAGCCAAGATGTCCGAGTCTATGGCTTCACCTTC.

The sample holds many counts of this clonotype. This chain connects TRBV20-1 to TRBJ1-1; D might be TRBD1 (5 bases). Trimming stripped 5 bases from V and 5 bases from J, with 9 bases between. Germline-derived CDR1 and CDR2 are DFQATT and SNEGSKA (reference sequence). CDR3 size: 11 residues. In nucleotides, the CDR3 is TGCAGTGCTGACCGGGGGACTGAAGCTTTCTTT. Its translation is CSADRGTEAFF.

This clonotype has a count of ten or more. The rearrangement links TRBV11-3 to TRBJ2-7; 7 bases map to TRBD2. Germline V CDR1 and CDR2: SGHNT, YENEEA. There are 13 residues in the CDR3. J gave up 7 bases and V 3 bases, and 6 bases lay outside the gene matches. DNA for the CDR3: TGTGCCAGCAGCTTGGGTTGGGGGGGAGAGCAGTACTTC. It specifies CASSLGWGGEQYF.

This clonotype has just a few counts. The CDR3 DNA sequence: TGTGCCAGCAGCTTAGAGGGTAGCGGGGGAAGCGGGACGCAGTATTTT. It specifies CASSLEGSGGSGTQYF. This rearrangement joins TRBV7-9 to TRBJ2-3; 9 positions agree with TRBD2. The V segment lost 1 base and the J segment 9 bases; nucleotides outside the gene matches: 11. This CDR3 comprises 16 residues. CDR1 and CDR2 (germline): SEHNR, FQNEAQ (reference sequence).

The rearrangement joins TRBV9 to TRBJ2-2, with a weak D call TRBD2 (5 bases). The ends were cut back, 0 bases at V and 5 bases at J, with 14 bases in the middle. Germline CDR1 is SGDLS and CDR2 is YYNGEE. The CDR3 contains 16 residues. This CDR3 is CASSVGLGPGTGELFF. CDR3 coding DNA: TGTGCCAGCAGCGTAGGTCTTGGGCCGGGAACCGGGGAGCTGTTTTTT.

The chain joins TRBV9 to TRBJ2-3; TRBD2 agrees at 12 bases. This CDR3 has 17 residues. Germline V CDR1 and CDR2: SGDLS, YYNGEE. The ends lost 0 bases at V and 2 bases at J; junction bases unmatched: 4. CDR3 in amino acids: CASSVAASGGVTDTQYF. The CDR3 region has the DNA TGTGCCAGCAGCGTAGCGGCTAGCGGGGGGGTCACAGATACGCAGTATTTT.

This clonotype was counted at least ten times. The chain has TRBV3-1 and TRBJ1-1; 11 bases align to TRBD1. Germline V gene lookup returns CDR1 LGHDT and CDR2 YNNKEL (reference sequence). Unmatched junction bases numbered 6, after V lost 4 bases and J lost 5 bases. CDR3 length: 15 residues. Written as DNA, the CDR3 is TGTGCCAGCAGCCCCGGGACAGGGGGAGTTACTGAAGCTTTCTTT. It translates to CASSPGTGGVTEAFF. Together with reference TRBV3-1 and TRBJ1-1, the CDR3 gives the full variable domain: DTAVSQTPKYLVTQMGNDKSIKCEQNLGHDTMYWYKQDSKKFLKIMFSYNNKELIINETVPNRFSPKSPDKAHLNLHINSLELGDSAVYFCASSPGTGGVTEAFFGQGTRLTVV.

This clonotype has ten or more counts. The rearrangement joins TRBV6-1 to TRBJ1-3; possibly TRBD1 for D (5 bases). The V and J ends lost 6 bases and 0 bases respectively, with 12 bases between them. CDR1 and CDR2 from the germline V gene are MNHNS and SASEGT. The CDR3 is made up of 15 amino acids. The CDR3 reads CASRQGRSSGNTIYF. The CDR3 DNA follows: TGTGCCAGCAGGCAGGGACGGAGCTCTGGAAACACCATATATTTT.

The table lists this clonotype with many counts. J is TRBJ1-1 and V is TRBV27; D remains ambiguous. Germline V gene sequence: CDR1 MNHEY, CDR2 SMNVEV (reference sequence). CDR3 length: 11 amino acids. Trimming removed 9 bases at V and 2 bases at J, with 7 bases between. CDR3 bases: TGTGCCAGTTGGAGAAACACTGAAGCTTTCTTT. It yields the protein CASWRNTEAFF.

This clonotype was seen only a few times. CDR3 in amino acids: CAWTPAGFLYEQYF. The CDR3 DNA sequence: TGTGCCTGGACCCCAGCGGGATTCCTCTACGAGCAGTACTTC. The genes are TRBV30 and TRBJ2-7; 7 nucleotides align to TRBD2. This CDR3 contains 14 residues. Trimming took 4 bases from V and 3 from J; bases not matched to a gene: 9. The V gene's germline CDR1 is GTSNPN and CDR2 SVGIG (reference sequence).

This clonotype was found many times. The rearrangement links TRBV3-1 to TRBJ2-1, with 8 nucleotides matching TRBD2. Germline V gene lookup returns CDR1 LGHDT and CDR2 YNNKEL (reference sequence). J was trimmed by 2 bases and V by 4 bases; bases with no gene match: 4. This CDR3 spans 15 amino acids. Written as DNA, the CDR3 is TGTGCCAGCAGCCTTAGCGGGGAGGCCTACAATGAGCAGTTCTTC. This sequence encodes CASSLSGEAYNEQFF.